A single sample is the source of the 31 T cell receptor beta chains below, sequenced in a study of cytomegalovirus exposure and HLA in healthy donors. The PCR ran on 60 Vbeta and 13 Jbeta primers. Method: immunoSEQ multiplex PCR; TCRdb's copy keeps in-frame clones and lacks some. Among more than 110,000 clones listed, just under 85% were seen once. Input material: PBMCs. The receptors shown here come from a man aged 25-45 years in good health and CMV-seropositive.

This chain connects TRBV2 to TRBJ2-1, with 13 bases fitting TRBD2. Germline trimming cut 6 bases from V and 10 bases from J; bases unmatched to any gene: 6. The germline V gene has CDR1 SNHLY and CDR2 FYNNEI. The CDR3 has 14 amino acids. The CDR3 sequence: CASRSLTSGGEQFF. The CDR3, as DNA: TGTGCCAGCAGATCCCTGACTAGCGGGGGGGAGCAGTTCTTC.

This clone was picked up one time. DNA for the CDR3: TGTGCCAGCAGTTACTCGAAGCGGGGAACAGATACGCAGTATTTT. This translates into CASSYSKRGTDTQYF. V is TRBV6-5 and J is TRBJ2-3, with 7 bases that match TRBD2. There are 15 residues in the CDR3. Unmatched junction bases numbered 3, after V lost 0 bases and J lost 3 bases. Germline lookup yields CDR1 MNHEY and CDR2 SVGAGI.

The J gene is TRBJ2-6, the V gene TRBV19; a weak D match, TRBD1 (6 bases). The CDR3 is 18 amino acids. Trimming took off 3 bases at V and 0 bases at J, with 15 bases between the two ends. Germline lookup yields CDR1 LNHDA and CDR2 SQIVND (reference sequence). The CDR3 loop is CASSIWQGRGSGANVLTF. The CDR3 nucleotides are TGTGCCAGTAGTATTTGGCAGGGGCGCGGCTCTGGGGCCAACGTCCTGACTTTC.

This clone was detected only a few times. The rearrangement uses TRBV10-1 and TRBJ2-7; TRBD2 agrees at 7 bases. Germline assignment: CDR1 WNHNN and CDR2 SYGVQD (reference sequence). This CDR3 contains 14 residues. The trim removed 7 bases at V and 6 bases at J, leaving 12 bases unmatched. As DNA, the CDR3 is TGCGCCAGCAAGCCCCCGGCTGGCGGGAGCGAGCAGTACTTC. Translation gives CASKPPAGGSEQYF.

The V call is TRBV5-1, the J call TRBJ2-7, with 7 bases fitting TRBD1. CDR1 is SGHRS and CDR2 is YFSETQ in the germline V gene. Unmatched junction bases numbered 7, after V lost 0 bases and J lost 4 bases. The CDR3 runs 15 residues. DNA of the CDR3: TGCGCCAGCAGCTTGGAATGGGGACAGCTATACGAGCAGTACTTC. It is translated as CASSLEWGQLYEQYF.

This rearrangement joins TRBV18 to TRBJ1-6, with a weak D call TRBD1 (5 bases). The length of the CDR3 is 16 residues. With 2 bases removed from V and 7 bases from J, the gap between germline ends came to 15 bases. The germline V gene encodes CDR1 KGHSH and CDR2 LQKENI. CDR3 in amino acids: CASSPTSGIENSPLHF. The CDR3 nucleotides are TGTGCCAGCTCACCAACGTCAGGGATTGAAAATTCACCCCTCCACTTT.

The V gene is TRBV9, the J gene TRBJ1-5, with a tentative D call TRBD1 (6 bases). The CDR3 totals 15 residues. Trimming left V 4 bases short and J 4 bases short, with 15 bases between. In germline, CDR1 is SGDLS, CDR2 YYNGEE. CDR3: CASSTGTRVNQPQHF. CDR3 bases: TGTGCCAGCAGCACCGGGACAAGGGTTAATCAGCCCCAGCATTTT.

The chain recombines TRBV7-6 with TRBJ2-2; the match to TRBD2 covers 8 bases. J lost 4 bases, V lost 5 bases, and 12 bases had no gene match. The CDR3 loop spans 17 amino acids. CDR1 is SGHVS, CDR2 FNYEAQ, per germline. The CDR3 nucleotides are TGTGCCAGCAGCCCCTCGTTTCCGGGGGGGCCCACCGGGGAGCTGTTTTTT. Translated, it gives CASSPSFPGGPTGELFF.

The chain is built from TRBV5-6 and TRBJ2-1, with TRBD2 matching over 14 bases. J was trimmed by 7 bases and V by 4 bases; bases with no gene match: 7. The CDR3 totals 16 residues. CDR1 SGHDT and CDR2 YYEEEE come from the germline V gene. The CDR3 region is CASSIGTSGGSNEQFF. The CDR3, as DNA: TGTGCCAGCAGCATAGGGACTAGCGGGGGATCAAATGAGCAGTTCTTC.

V and J are TRBV5-1 and TRBJ2-7; D is perhaps TRBD1 (6 bases). The CDR3 extends over 13 amino acids. The V gene's germline CDR1 is SGHRS and CDR2 YFSETQ. The ends were cut back, 4 bases at V and 3 bases at J, with 11 bases in the middle. CDR3 coding DNA: TGCGCCAGCAGCACCCTGGACAGCTACGAGCAGTACTTC. It codes for CASSTLDSYEQYF.

The J gene is TRBJ1-2, the V gene TRBV2; TRBD1 aligns across 8 bases. The CDR3 has 15 residues. The V segment lost 7 bases and the J segment 8 bases; nucleotides outside the gene matches: 15. Germline values: CDR1 SNHLY, CDR2 FYNNEI. CDR3: CASTSTGTGLRGYTF. Here the CDR3 DNA reads TGTGCCAGCACCTCGACCGGGACAGGCTTGAGGGGCTACACCTTC.

About this clone itself: One end of the junction fails to match germline, which may point to a read error. The chain combines TRBV7-6 with TRBJ2-3; TRBD2 agrees at 15 bases. Germline-derived CDR1 and CDR2 are SGHVS and FNYEAQ. The CDR3 runs 15 residues. CDR3 nucleotides: TGTGCCAGCGGCTTCGGACTAGCGGGAGGGGATACGCAGTATTTT. This sequence encodes CASGFGLAGGDTQYF.

This chain uses TRBV18 with TRBJ1-6; D perhaps matches TRBD1 (5 bases). This CDR3 has 18 amino acids. V shed 5 bases and J shed 7 bases, with 24 bases lying between them. CDR1 and CDR2 from the germline V gene are KGHSH and LQKENI. The chain's CDR3 is CASSTRLRTPNGNSPLHF. The DNA of the CDR3 is TGTGCCAGCTCAACCCGCTTACGGACACCCAACGGGAATTCACCCCTCCACTTT.

In regard to this clone: Different DNA sequences within this sample yield the same CDR3. The chain links TRBV5-1 to TRBJ2-3; 12 nucleotides match TRBD2. The germline CDR1 and CDR2 sequences are SGHRS and YFSETQ. The CDR3 spans 16 residues. The ends lost 0 bases at V and 3 bases at J; junction bases unmatched: 2. This chain's CDR3 is CASSLGLAGETDTQYF. The CDR3 DNA follows: TGCGCCAGCAGCTTGGGACTAGCGGGAGAAACAGATACGCAGTATTTT.

The chain combines TRBV6-1 with TRBJ2-1, with a possible D match to TRBD2 (5 bases). Germline V lookup: CDR1 MNHNS, CDR2 SASEGT. The V and J ends lost 3 bases and 2 bases respectively, with 8 bases between them. CDR3 size: 14 residues. The DNA of the CDR3 is TGTGCCAGCAGTGAGCCGGGAACCTACAATGAGCAGTTCTTC. Its protein is CASSEPGTYNEQFF.

The gene calls are TRBV19 and TRBJ2-6, with D unresolved. Per the germline V gene, CDR1 is LNHDA and CDR2 is SQIVND (reference sequence). This CDR3 is 14 amino acids long. V lost 7 bases to trimming and J lost 10 bases, with 17 bases between them. The CDR3 loop is CASTVPQMPNVLTF. CDR3 DNA: TGTGCCAGTACTGTCCCACAGATGCCGAACGTCCTGACTTTC.

The chain links TRBV28 to TRBJ1-4; 8 positions agree with TRBD1. Germline CDR1 reads MDHEN; CDR2 reads SYDVKM. Trimming removed 5 bases from V and 7 bases from J; junction bases left unmatched: 12. The CDR3 extends over 16 amino acids. For the CDR3, the DNA is TGTGCCAGCAGTCCCTCGCGACAGGGGTACGCTGAAAAACTGTTTTTT. Residues: CASSPSRQGYAEKLFF.

This CDR3 is CASSIATSMNTEAFF. The CDR3 DNA reads TGTGCCAGTAGTATAGCGACATCCATGAACACTGAAGCTTTCTTT. The genes are TRBV19 and TRBJ1-1; D call uncertain. Trimming left V 1 base short and J 0 bases short, with 9 bases between. From germline, CDR1 is LNHDA and CDR2 SQIVND (reference sequence). The CDR3 loop spans 15 amino acids.

In this sample, this clone turned up a few times. V and J are TRBV6-5 and TRBJ1-1; TRBD1 is a possible D gene (6 bases). Germline CDR1 reads MNHEY; CDR2 reads SVGAGI. Between the trimmed V and J ends, which lost 2 bases and 3 bases, there was a span of 10 bases. The CDR3 spans 14 residues. The CDR3: CASSYAQGYTEAFF. CDR3 nucleotide sequence: TGTGCCAGCAGTTACGCCCAGGGGTACACTGAAGCTTTCTTT.

The chain employs TRBV7-2 and TRBJ2-1, with 12 bases aligning to TRBD2. Germline V CDR1 and CDR2: SGHTA, FQGNSA. The CDR3 length is 16 residues. V trimming: 5 bases; J trimming: 8 bases; junction bases outside the gene matches: 10. The CDR3 region has the DNA TGTGCCAGCAGCGACCGACTAGCGGGAGTATTAGATGAGCAGTTCTTC. Protein: CASSDRLAGVLDEQFF.

The genes are TRBV7-2 and TRBJ2-3; the D gene is possibly TRBD2 (6 bases). V lost 4 bases and J 2 bases, leaving 10 bases between the germline ends. The germline gives CDR1 SGHTA, CDR2 FQGNSA. CDR3 size: 14 residues. CDR3 loop: CASSSDYTTDTQYF. The CDR3 nucleotides are TGTGCCAGCAGCTCGGACTACACCACAGATACGCAGTATTTT.

V and J are TRBV10-3 and TRBJ2-7; TRBD1 matches at 9 bases. The CDR3 runs to 15 residues. Per germline, CDR1 ENHRY and CDR2 SYGVKD. V lost 0 bases, J lost 3 bases, and 3 bases stayed unmatched. The DNA of the CDR3 is TGTGCCATCAGTGAGTCCGGGACAGGGCGCTACGAGCAGTACTTC. Its translation is CAISESGTGRYEQYF.

The genes are TRBV9 and TRBJ2-1; 11 bases line up with TRBD2. This CDR3 contains 15 residues. The V gene's germline CDR1 is SGDLS and CDR2 YYNGEE. Losses at the gene ends were 3 bases for V and 8 bases for J; bases not matched to a gene: 7. Here the CDR3 DNA reads TGTGCCAGCAGCGCGTCGATAGCGGGAGGGTATGAGCAGTTCTTC. Protein sequence: CASSASIAGGYEQFF.

This clone has just one count. The CDR3 region has the DNA TGTGCCAGCAGGTCACAGGGGGCGTATGAAAAACTGTTTTTT. It is translated as CASRSQGAYEKLFF. The chain combines TRBV28 with TRBJ1-4; TRBD1 matches 9 bases. Looked up from germline, CDR1 is MDHEN and CDR2 is SYDVKM. CDR3 length equals 14 residues. Trimming took 6 bases from V and 6 from J; bases not matched to a gene: 5.

The gene calls are TRBV2 and TRBJ1-5; D gene unclear. The CDR3 is made up of 12 amino acids. Trimming left V 3 bases short and J 3 bases short, with 3 bases between. CDR1 is SNHLY and CDR2 is FYNNEI in the germline V gene. CDR3 region: CASSDNNQPQHF. The CDR3 DNA reads TGTGCCAGCAGTGATAACAATCAGCCCCAGCATTTT.

This sequence joins TRBV11-2 and TRBJ2-1, with a weak D call TRBD1 (5 bases). With 5 bases removed from V and 6 bases from J, the gap between germline ends came to 11 bases. From germline, CDR1 is SGHAT and CDR2 FQNNGV. The CDR3 runs to 13 residues. CDR3 sequence (DNA): TGTGCCAGCAGCAGATTTCAGGGCAATGAGCAGTTCTTC. Residues: CASSRFQGNEQFF.

This rearrangement joins TRBV18 to TRBJ1-1; D is undetermined. Germline CDR1 is KGHSH and CDR2 is LQKENI. The CDR3 covers 15 residues. V was clipped by 1 base and J by 0 bases, with 9 bases between them. The CDR3 is CASSPLPSVNTEAFF. Here the CDR3 DNA reads TGTGCCAGCTCACCACTCCCTTCCGTGAACACTGAAGCTTTCTTT.

The gene calls are TRBV29-1 and TRBJ2-1; 9 nucleotides agree with TRBD2. There are 15 residues in the CDR3. Germline V gives CDR1 SQVTM, CDR2 ANQGSEA. The J segment lost 4 bases and the V segment lost 3 bases, leaving 7 bases of the junction unmatched. The CDR3 sequence: CSVDGVAGVYNEQFF. CDR3 in DNA: TGCAGCGTTGATGGAGTAGCGGGGGTTTACAATGAGCAGTTCTTC.

This rearrangement joins TRBV7-9 to TRBJ2-6; 7 nucleotides line up with TRBD2. The junction had 6 bases not matched to a gene; V was cut back by 11 bases and J by 2 bases. CDR3 length: 14 amino acids. Per germline, CDR1 SEHNR and CDR2 FQNEAQ (reference sequence). CDR3 sequence reads: CALRGRAGANVLTF. For the CDR3, the DNA is TGTGCCTTACGGGGGAGGGCTGGGGCCAACGTCCTGACTTTC.

The J gene is TRBJ1-2, the V gene TRBV30; 9 nucleotides agree with TRBD1. Germline lookup yields CDR1 GTSNPN and CDR2 SVGIG (reference sequence). Trimming at V came to 4 bases and at J to 8 bases, leaving 8 bases not matched to a gene. The length of the CDR3 is 13 residues. CDR3 DNA: TGTGCCTGGAACGCGTGGGACAGGGACGGCTACACCTTC. Residues: CAWNAWDRDGYTF.

This chain connects TRBV19 to TRBJ2-3; maybe TRBD2 (6 bases). V lost 4 bases and J lost 2, with 13 bases in between. The length of the CDR3 is 15 residues. Germline loops: CDR1 LNHDA, CDR2 SQIVND (reference sequence). In DNA, the CDR3 is TGTGCCAGTAGTAGGGCGGGAACGTACACAGATACGCAGTATTTT. This codes for CASSRAGTYTDTQYF. Filled out from reference TRBV19 and TRBJ2-3, the complete variable domain reads DGGITQSPKYLFRKEGQNVTLSCEQNLNHDAMYWYRQDPGQGLRLIYYSQIVNDFQKGDIAEGYSVSREKKESFPLTVTSAQKNPTAFYLCASSRAGTYTDTQYFGPGTRLTVL.